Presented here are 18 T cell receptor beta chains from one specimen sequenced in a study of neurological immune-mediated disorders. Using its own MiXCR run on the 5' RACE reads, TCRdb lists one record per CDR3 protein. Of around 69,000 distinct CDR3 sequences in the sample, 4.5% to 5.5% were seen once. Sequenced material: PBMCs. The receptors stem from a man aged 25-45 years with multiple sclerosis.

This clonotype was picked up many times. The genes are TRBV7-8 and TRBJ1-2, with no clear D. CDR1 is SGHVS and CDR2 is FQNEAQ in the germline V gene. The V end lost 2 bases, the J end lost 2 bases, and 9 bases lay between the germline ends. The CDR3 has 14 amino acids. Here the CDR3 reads CASSLMRVNYGYTF. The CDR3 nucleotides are TGTGCCAGCAGCTTAATGAGGGTGAACTATGGCTACACCTTC.

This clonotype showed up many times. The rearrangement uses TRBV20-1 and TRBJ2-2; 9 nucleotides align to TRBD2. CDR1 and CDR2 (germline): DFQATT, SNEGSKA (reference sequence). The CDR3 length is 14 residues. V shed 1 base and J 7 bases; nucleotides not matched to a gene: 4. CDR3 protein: CSARGLAGNGELFF. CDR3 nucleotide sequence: TGCAGTGCTAGAGGGCTAGCGGGGAACGGGGAGCTGTTTTTT.

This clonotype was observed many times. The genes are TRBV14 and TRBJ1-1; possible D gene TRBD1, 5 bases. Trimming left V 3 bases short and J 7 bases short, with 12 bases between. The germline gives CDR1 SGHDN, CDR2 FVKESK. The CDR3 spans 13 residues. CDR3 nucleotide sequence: TGTGCCAGCAGCCAGGGTTTGCAGGGTGAAGCTTTCTTT. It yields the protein CASSQGLQGEAFF.

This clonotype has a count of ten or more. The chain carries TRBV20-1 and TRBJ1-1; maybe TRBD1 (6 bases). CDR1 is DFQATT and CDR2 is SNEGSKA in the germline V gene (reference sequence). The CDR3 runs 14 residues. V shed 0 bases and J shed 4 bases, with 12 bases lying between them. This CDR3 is CSAREGAGVTEAFF. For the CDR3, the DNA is TGCAGTGCTAGAGAGGGGGCAGGAGTCACTGAAGCTTTCTTT.

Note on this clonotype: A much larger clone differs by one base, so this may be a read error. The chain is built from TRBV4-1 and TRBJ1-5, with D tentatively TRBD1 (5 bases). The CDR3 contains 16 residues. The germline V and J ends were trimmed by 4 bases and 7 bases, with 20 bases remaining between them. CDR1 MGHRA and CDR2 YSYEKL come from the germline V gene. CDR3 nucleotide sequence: TGCGCCAGCAGCCGATTACCGGGACCAAGCAGCCAGCCCCAGCATTTT. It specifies CASSRLPGPSSQPQHF.

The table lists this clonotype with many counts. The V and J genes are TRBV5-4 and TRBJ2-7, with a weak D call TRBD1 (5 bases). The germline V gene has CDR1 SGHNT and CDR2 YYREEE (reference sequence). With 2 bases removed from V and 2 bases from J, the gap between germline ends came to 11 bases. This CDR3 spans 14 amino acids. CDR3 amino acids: CASSFEGAPYEQYV. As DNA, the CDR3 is TGTGCCAGCAGCTTTGAAGGGGCCCCCTACGAGCAGTACGTC.

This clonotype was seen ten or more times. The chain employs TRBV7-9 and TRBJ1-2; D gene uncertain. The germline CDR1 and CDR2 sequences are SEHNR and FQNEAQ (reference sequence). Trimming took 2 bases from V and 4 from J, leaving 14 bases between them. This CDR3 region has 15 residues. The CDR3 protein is CASSLLGPDGYGYTF. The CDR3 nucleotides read TGTGCCAGCAGCTTATTAGGGCCGGATGGCTATGGCTACACCTTC.

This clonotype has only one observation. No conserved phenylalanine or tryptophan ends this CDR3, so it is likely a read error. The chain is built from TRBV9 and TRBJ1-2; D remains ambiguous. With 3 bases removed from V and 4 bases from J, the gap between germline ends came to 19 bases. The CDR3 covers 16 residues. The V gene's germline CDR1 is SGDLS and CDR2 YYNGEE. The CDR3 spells CASSAPVYERAYGYTC. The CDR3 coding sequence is TGTGCCAGCAGCGCCCCGGTCTATGAAAGGGCCTATGGCTACACCTGC.

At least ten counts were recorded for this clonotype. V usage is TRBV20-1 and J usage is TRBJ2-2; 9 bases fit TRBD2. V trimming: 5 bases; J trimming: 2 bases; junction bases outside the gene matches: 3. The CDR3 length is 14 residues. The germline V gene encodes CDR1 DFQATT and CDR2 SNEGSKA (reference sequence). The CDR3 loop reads CSAGGTSNTGELFF. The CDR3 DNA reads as TGCAGTGCTGGGGGGACTAGCAACACCGGGGAGCTGTTTTTT.

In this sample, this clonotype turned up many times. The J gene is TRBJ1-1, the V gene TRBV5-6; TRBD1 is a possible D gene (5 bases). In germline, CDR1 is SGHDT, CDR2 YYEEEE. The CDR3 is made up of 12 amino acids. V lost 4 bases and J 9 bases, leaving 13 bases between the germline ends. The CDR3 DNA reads TGTGCCAGCAGCCCAGACAGAGAACAAGCTTTCTTT. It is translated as CASSPDREQAFF.

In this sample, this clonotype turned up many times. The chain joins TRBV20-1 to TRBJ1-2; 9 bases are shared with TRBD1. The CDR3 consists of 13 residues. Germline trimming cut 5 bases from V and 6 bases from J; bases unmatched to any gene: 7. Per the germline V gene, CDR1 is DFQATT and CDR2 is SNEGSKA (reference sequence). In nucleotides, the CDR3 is TGCAGTGCTGCCGGGACAGGGCTAAATGGCTACACCTTC. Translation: CSAAGTGLNGYTF.

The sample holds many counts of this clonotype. The CDR3 is CAWSVVSGEARTGELFF. As DNA, the CDR3 is TGTGCCTGGAGTGTGGTATCCGGGGAAGCAAGGACCGGGGAGCTGTTTTTT. This rearrangement joins TRBV30 to TRBJ2-2, with D perhaps matching TRBD2 (5 bases). Germline V gene sequence: CDR1 GTSNPN, CDR2 SVGIG (reference sequence). Trimming pared 0 bases from V and 5 bases from J, leaving 19 bases between. This CDR3 contains 17 residues.

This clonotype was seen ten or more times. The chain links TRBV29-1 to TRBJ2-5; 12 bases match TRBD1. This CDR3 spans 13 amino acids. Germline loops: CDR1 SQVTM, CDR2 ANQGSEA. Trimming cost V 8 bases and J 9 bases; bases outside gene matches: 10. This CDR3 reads CSLGQGASGAQYF. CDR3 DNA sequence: TGCAGCCTGGGACAGGGGGCGTCCGGGGCCCAGTACTTC.

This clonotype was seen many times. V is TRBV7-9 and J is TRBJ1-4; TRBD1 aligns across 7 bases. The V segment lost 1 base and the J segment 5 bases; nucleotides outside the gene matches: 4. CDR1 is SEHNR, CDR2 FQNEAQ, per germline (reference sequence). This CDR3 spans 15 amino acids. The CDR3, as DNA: TGTGCCAGCAGCTTAGGGGACAGACGAAATGAAAAACTGTTTTTT. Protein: CASSLGDRRNEKLFF. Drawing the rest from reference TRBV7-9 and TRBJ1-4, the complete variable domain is DTGVSQNPRHKITKRGQNVTFRCDPISEHNRLYWYRQTLGQGPEFLTYFQNEAQLEKSRLLSDRFSAERPKGSFSTLEIQRTEQGDSAMYLCASSLGDRRNEKLFFGSGTQLSVL.

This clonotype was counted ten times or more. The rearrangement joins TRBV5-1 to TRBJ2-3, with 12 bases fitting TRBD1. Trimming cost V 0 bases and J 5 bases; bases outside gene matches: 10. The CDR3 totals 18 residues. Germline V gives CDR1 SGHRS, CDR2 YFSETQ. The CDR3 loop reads CASSLVGQGAVGGDTQYF. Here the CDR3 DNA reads TGCGCCAGCAGCTTGGTGGGACAGGGGGCTGTCGGAGGAGATACGCAGTATTTT.

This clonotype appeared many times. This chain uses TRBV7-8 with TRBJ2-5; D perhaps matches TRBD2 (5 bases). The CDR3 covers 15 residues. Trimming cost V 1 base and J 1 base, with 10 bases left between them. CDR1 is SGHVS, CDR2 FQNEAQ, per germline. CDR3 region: CASSLGRLAQETQYF. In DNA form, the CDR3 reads TGTGCCAGCAGCTTAGGGAGGCTCGCCCAAGAGACCCAGTACTTC. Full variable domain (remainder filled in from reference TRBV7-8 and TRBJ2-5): GAGVSQSPRYKVAKRGQDVALRCDPISGHVSLFWYQQALGQGPEFLTYFQNEAQLDKSGLPSDRFFAERPEGSVSTLKIQRTQQEDSAVYLCASSLGRLAQETQYFGPGTRLLVL.

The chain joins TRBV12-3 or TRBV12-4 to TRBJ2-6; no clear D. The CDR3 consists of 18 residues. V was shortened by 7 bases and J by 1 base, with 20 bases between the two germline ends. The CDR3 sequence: CASTASPTRTSGANVLTF. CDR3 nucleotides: TGTGCCAGCACGGCCTCCCCGACCCGCACATCTGGGGCCAACGTCCTGACTTTC.

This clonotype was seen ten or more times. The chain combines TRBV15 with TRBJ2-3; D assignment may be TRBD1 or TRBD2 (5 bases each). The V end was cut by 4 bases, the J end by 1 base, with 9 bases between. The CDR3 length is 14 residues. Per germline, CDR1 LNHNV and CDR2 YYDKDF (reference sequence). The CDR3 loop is CATSMLGGTDTQYF. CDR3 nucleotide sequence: TGTGCCACCAGCATGTTGGGGGGCACAGATACGCAGTATTTT. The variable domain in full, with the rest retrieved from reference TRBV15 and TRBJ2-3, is DAMVIQNPRYQVTQFGKPVTLSCSQTLNHNVMYWYQQKSSQAPKLLFHYYDKDFNNEADTPDNFQSRRPNTSFCFLDIRSPGLGDTAMYLCATSMLGGTDTQYFGPGTRLTVL.